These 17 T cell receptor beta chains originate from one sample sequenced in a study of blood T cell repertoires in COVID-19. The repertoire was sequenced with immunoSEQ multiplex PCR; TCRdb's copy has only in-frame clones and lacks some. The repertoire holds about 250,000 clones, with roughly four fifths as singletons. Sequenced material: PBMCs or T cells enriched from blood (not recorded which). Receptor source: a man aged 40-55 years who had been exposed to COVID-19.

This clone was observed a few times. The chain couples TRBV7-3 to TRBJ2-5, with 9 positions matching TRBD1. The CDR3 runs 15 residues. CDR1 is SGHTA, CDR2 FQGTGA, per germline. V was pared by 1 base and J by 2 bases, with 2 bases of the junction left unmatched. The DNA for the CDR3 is TGTGCCAGCAGCTTAATGGGACAGGGACAAGAGACCCAGTACTTC. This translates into CASSLMGQGQETQYF.

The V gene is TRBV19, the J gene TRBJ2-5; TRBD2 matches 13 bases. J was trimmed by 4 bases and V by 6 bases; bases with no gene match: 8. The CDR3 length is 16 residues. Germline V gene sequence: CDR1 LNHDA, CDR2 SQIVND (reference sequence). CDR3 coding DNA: TGTGCCAGTAGCCTACTACTAGCGGGAGGGCCAGAGACCCAGTACTTC. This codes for CASSLLLAGGPETQYF.

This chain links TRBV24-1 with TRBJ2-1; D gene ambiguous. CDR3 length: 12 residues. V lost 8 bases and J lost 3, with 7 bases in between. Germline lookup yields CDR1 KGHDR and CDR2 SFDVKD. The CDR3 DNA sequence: TGTGCCACCACTGGAGACTACAATGAGCAGTTCTTC. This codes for CATTGDYNEQFF.

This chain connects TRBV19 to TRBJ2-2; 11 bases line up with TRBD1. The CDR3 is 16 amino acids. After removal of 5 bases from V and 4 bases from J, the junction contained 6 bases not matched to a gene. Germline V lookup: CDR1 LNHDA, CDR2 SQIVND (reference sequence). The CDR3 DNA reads TGTGCCAGTAGTCTGACCGGGACAGGGGGCACCGGGGAGCTGTTTTTT. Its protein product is CASSLTGTGGTGELFF.

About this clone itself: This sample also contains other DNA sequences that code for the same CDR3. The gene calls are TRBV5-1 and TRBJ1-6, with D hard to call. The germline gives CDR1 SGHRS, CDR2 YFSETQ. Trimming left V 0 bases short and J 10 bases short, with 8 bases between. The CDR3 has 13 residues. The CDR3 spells CASSLAGRSPLHF. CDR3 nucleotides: TGCGCCAGCAGCTTGGCCGGTAGATCACCCCTCCACTTT.

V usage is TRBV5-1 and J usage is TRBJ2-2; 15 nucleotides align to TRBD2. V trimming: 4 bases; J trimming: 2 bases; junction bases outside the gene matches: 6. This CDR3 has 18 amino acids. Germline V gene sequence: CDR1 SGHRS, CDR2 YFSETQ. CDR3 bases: TGCGCCAGCAGCCCGGGACTAGCGGGAGGCAGTAACACCGGGGAGCTGTTTTTT. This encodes CASSPGLAGGSNTGELFF.

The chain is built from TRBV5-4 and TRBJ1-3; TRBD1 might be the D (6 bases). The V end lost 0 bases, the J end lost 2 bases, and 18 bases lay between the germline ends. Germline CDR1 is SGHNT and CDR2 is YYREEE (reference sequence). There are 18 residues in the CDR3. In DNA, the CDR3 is TGTGCCAGCAGCTTGGGCGAGATTAAGGGACAAACTGGAAACACCATATATTTT. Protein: CASSLGEIKGQTGNTIYF.

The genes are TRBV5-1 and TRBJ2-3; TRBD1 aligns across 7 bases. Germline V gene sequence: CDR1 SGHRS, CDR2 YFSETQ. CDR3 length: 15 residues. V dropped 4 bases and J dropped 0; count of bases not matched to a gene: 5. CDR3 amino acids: CASSGGQESTDTQYF. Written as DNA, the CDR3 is TGCGCCAGCAGCGGAGGACAGGAGAGCACAGATACGCAGTATTTT. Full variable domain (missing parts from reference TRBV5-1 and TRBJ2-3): KAGVTQTPRYLIKTRGQQVTLSCSPISGHRSVSWYQQTPGQGLQFLFEYFSETQRNKGNFPGRFSGRQFSNSRSEMNVSTLELGDSALYLCASSGGQESTDTQYFGPGTRLTVL.

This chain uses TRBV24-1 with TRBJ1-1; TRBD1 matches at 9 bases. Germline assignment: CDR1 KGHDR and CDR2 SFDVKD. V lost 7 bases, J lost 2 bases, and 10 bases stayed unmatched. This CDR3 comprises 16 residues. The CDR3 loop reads CATSIIRDRDNTEAFF. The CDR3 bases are TGTGCCACCAGCATAATCCGGGACAGGGACAACACTGAAGCTTTCTTT.

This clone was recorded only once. CDR3 sequence reads: CASSLRGSPGELFF. The CDR3 nucleotides read TGTGCCAGCAGCTTAAGGGGTAGCCCCGGGGAGCTGTTTTTT. The chain recombines TRBV7-8 with TRBJ2-2, with D maybe TRBD1 (5 bases). Trimming took off 2 bases at V and 6 bases at J, with 10 bases between the two ends. Germline CDR1 SGHVS, CDR2 FQNEAQ. The CDR3 sequence is 14 residues long.

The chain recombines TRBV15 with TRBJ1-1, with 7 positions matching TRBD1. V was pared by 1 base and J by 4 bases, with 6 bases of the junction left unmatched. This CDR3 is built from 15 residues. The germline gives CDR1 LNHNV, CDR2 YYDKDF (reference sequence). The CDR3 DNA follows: TGTGCCACCAGCAGAGCGGTGACAGGGTTCACTGAAGCTTTCTTT. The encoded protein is CATSRAVTGFTEAFF.

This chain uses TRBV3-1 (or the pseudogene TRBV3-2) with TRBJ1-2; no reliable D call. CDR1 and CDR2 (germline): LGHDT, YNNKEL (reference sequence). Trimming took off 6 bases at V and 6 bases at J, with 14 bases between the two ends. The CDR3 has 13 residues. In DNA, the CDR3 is TGTGCCAGCAGTCCCCCGGGTGTGAATGGCTACACCTTC. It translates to CASSPPGVNGYTF.

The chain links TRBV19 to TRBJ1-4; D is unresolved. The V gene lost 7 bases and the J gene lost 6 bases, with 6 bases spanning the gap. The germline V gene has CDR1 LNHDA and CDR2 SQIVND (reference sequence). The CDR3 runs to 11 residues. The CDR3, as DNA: TGTGCCAGTATGAGGGATGAAAAACTGTTTTTT. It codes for CASMRDEKLFF.

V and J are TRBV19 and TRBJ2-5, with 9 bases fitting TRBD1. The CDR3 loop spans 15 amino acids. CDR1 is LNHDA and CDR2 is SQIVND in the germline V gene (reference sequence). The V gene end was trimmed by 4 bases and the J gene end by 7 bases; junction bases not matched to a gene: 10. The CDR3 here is CASSTKQGAWGTQYF. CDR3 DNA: TGTGCCAGTAGTACCAAACAGGGGGCATGGGGGACCCAGTACTTC.

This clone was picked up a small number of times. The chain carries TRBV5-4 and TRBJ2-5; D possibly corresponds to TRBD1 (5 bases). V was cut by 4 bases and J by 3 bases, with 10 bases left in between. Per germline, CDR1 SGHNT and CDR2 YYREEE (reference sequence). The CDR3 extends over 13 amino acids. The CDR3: CASSILGEETQYF. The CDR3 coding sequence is TGTGCCAGCAGCATCTTAGGGGAAGAGACCCAGTACTTC.

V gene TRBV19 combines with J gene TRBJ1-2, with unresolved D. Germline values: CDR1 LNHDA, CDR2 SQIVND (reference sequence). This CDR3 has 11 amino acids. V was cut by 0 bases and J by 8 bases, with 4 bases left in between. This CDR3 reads CASSIELGYTF. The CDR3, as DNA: TGTGCCAGTAGTATAGAACTGGGCTACACCTTC.

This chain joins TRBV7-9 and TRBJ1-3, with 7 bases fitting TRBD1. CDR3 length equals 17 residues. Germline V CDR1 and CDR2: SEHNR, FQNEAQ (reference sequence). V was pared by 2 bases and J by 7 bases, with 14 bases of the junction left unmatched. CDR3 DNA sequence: TGTGCCAGCAGCTTACACGAGGGGTTCAGGGGGTCGAACACCATATATTTT. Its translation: CASSLHEGFRGSNTIYF. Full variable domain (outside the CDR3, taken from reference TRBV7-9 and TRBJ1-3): DTGVSQNPRHKITKRGQNVTFRCDPISEHNRLYWYRQTLGQGPEFLTYFQNEAQLEKSRLLSDRFSAERPKGSFSTLEIQRTEQGDSAMYLCASSLHEGFRGSNTIYFGEGSWLTVV.